The sequence of this T cell receptor (beta chain) was determined in a study of patients and donors after allogeneic stem cell transplantation. In its sample, this clonotype was seen a few times. MiXCR, applied by TCRdb to the RT-PCR reads, yields one record per CDR3 protein. This sample yields approximately 410,000 distinct CDR3 sequences, of which 16% are seen a single time; around 7.2% belongs to the top ten. This TCR derives from a human donor who was either an allogeneic HSCT recipient or a stem cell or donor lymphocyte infusion donor (not recorded which). It is not recorded whose cells these are; they may come from a transplant donor. The sample was blood, either unsorted or a sorted T cell fraction (not recorded which).

The CDR3 DNA sequence: TGTGCCAGCAGCTTAAAGACACCGGGACAGGGGGCCGCAGATACGCAGTATTTT. Translation: CASSLKTPGQGAADTQYF. The rearrangement joins TRBV7-3 to TRBJ2-3; 12 bases line up with TRBD1. The germline gives CDR1 SGHTA, CDR2 FQGTGA. V was pared by 1 base and J by 4 bases, with 9 bases of the junction left unmatched. This CDR3 has 18 residues. Together with reference TRBV7-3 and TRBJ2-3, the CDR3 gives the full variable domain: GAGVSQTPSNKVTEKGKYVELRCDPISGHTALYWYRQSLGQGPEFLIYFQGTGAADDSGLPNDRFFAVRPEGSVSTLKIQRTERGDSAVYLCASSLKTPGQGAADTQYFGPGTRLTVL.